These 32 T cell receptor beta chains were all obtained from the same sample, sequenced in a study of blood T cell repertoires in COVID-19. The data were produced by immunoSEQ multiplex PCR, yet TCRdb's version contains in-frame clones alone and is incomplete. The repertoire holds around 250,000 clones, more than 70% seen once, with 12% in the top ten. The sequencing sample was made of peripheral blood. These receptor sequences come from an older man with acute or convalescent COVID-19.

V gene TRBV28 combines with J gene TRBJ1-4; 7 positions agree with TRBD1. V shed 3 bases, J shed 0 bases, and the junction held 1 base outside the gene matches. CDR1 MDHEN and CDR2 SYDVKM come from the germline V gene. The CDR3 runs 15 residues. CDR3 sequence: CASSLRGPTNEKLFF. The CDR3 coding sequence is TGTGCCAGCAGTTTGAGGGGGCCAACTAATGAAAAACTGTTTTTT.

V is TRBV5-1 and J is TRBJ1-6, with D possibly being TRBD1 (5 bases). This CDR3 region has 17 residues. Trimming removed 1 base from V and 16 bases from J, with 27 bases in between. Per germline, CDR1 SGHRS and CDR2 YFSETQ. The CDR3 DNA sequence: TGCGCCAGCAGCTTGCAGGTAGGAGACAGCCAGTTTAGGGGACTCCACTTT. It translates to CASSLQVGDSQFRGLHF.

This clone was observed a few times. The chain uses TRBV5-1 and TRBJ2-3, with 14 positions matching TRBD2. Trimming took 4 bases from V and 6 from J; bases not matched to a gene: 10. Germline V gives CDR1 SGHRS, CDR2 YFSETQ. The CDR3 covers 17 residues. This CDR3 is CASSKDGTSGSGDTQYF. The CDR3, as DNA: TGCGCCAGCAGCAAGGATGGGACTAGCGGGAGTGGGGATACGCAGTATTTT.

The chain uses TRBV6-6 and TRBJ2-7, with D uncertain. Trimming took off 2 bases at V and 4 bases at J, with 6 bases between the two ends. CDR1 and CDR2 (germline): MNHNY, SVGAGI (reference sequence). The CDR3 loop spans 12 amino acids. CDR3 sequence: CASSYLLYEQYF. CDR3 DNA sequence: TGTGCCAGCAGTTACCTTCTTTACGAGCAGTACTTC.

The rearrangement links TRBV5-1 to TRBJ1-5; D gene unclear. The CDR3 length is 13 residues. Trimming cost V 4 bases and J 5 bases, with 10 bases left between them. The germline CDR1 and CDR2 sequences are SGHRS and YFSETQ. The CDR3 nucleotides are TGCGCCAGCAGCGCCGACGGGGATCAGCCCCAGCATTTT. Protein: CASSADGDQPQHF.

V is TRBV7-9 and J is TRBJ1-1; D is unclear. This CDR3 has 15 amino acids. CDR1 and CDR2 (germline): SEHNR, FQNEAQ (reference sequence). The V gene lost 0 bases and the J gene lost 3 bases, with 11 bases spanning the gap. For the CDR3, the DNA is TGTGCCAGCAGCTTAGCGGGTCCCCAGGACACTGAAGCTTTCTTT. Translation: CASSLAGPQDTEAFF.

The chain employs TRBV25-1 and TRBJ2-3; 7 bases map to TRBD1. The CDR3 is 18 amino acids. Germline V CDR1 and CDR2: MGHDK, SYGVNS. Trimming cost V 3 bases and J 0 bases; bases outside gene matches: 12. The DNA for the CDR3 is TGTGCCAGCAGTGAGAATTTGGGCAGGGGGTCTAGCACAGATACGCAGTATTTT. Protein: CASSENLGRGSSTDTQYF.

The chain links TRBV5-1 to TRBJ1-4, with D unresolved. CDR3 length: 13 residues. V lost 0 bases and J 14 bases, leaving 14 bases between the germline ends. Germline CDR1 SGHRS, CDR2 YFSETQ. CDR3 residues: CASSLAVGKQLFF. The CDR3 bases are TGCGCCAGCAGCTTGGCCGTCGGGAAGCAGCTGTTTTTT.

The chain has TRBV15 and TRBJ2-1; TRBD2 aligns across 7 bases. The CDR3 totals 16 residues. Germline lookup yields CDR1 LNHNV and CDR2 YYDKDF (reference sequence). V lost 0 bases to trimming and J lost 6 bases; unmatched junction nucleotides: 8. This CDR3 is CATSRDPSGRGNEQFF. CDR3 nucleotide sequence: TGTGCCACCAGCAGAGACCCTAGCGGCCGGGGCAATGAGCAGTTCTTC. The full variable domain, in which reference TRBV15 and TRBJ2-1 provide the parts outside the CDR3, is DAMVIQNPRYQVTQFGKPVTLSCSQTLNHNVMYWYQQKSSQAPKLLFHYYDKDFNNEADTPDNFQSRRPNTSFCFLDIRSPGLGDTAMYLCATSRDPSGRGNEQFFGPGTRLTVL.

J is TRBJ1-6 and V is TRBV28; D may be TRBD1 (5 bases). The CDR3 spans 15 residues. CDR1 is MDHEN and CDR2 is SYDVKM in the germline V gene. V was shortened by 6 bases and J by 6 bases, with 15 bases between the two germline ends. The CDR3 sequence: CASRGPGLSNSPLHF. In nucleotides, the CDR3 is TGTGCCAGCAGGGGGCCGGGACTAAGTAATTCACCCCTCCACTTT.

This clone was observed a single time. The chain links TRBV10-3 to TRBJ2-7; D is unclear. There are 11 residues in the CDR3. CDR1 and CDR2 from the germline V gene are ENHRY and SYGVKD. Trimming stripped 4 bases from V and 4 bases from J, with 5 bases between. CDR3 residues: CAISAEYEQYF. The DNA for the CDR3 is TGTGCCATCAGTGCGGAGTACGAGCAGTACTTC.

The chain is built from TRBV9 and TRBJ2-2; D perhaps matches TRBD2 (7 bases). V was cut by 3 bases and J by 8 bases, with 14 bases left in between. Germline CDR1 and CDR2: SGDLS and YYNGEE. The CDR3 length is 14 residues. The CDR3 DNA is TGTGCCAGCAGCGAAGGGGGGGCCATAGGGGAGCTGTTTTTT. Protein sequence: CASSEGGAIGELFF.

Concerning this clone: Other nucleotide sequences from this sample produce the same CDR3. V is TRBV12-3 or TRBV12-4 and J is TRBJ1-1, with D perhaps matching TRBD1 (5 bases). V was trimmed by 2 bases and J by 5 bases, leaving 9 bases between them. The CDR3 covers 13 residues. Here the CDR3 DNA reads TGTGCCAGCAGTTTATCAGGGCCTACTGAAGCTTTCTTT. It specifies CASSLSGPTEAFF.

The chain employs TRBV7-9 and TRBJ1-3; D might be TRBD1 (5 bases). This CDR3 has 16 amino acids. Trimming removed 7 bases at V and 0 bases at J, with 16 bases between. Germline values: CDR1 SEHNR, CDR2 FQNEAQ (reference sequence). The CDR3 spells CASIGGGLFSGNTIYF. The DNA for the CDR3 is TGTGCCAGCATCGGGGGGGGTTTATTCTCTGGAAACACCATATATTTT.

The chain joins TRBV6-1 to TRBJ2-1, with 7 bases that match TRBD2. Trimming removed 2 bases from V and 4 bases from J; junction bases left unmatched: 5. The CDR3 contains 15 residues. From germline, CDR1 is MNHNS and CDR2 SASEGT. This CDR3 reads CASSESSGPYNEQFF. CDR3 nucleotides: TGTGCCAGCAGTGAATCTAGCGGACCATACAATGAGCAGTTCTTC.

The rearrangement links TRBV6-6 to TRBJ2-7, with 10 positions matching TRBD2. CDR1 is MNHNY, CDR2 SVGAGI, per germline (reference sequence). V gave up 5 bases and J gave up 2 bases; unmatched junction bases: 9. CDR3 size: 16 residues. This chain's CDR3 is CASSRTSGTPAYEQYF. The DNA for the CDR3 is TGTGCCAGCAGTCGAACTAGCGGGACCCCAGCCTACGAGCAGTACTTC.

CDR3 in amino acids: CASSRDQPQHF. CDR3 coding DNA: TGTGCCAGCTCTCGGGATCAGCCCCAGCATTTT. This sequence joins TRBV28 and TRBJ1-5; no firm D call. Germline loops: CDR1 MDHEN, CDR2 SYDVKM. This CDR3 spans 11 amino acids. V was shortened by 8 bases and J by 5 bases, with 7 bases between the two germline ends.

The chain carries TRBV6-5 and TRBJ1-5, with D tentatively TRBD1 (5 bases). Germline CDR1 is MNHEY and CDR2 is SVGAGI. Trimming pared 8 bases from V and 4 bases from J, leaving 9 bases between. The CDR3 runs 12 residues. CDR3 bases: TGTGCCAGCTTCTCAGGGAATCAGCCCCAGCATTTT. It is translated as CASFSGNQPQHF.

CDR3 sequence: CASSYHTEAFF. CDR3 in DNA: TGTGCCAGCAGTTATCATACTGAAGCTTTCTTT. J is TRBJ1-1 and V is TRBV6-6; D is unclear. This CDR3 contains 11 residues. Trimming stripped 3 bases from V and 5 bases from J, with 4 bases between. CDR1 MNHNY and CDR2 SVGAGI come from the germline V gene (reference sequence).

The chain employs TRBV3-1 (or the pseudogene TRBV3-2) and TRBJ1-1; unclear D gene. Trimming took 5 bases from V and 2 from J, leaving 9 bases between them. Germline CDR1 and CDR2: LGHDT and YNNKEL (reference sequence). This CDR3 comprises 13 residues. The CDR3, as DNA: TGTGCCAGCAGCTCTTCCGTAAACACTGAAGCTTTCTTT. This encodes CASSSSVNTEAFF.

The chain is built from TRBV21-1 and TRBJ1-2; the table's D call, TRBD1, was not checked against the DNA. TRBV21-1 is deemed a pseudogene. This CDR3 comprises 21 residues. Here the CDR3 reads CASSKVVSQGATLATNYGYTF. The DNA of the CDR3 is TGTGCCAGCAGCAAAGTTGTTTCGCAGGGGGCCACCTTAGCCACTAACTATGGCTACACCTTC.

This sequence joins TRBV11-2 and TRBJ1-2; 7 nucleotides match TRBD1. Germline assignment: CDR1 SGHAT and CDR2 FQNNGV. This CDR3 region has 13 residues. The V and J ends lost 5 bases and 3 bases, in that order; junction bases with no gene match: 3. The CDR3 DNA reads TGTGCCAGCAGCCCGGACAGGTACTATGGCTACACCTTC. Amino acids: CASSPDRYYGYTF.

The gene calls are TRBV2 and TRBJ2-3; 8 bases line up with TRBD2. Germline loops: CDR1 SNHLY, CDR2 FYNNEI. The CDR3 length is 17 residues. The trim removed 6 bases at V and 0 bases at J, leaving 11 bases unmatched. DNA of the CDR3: TGTGCCAGCAGCGGGGGGGGACATAGATCTAGCACAGATACGCAGTATTTT. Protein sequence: CASSGGGHRSSTDTQYF. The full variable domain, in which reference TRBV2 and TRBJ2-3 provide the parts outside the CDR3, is EPEVTQTPSHQVTQMGQEVILRCVPISNHLYFYWYRQILGQKVEFLVSFYNNEISEKSEIFDDQFSVERPDGSNFTLKIRSTKLEDSAMYFCASSGGGHRSSTDTQYFGPGTRLTVL.

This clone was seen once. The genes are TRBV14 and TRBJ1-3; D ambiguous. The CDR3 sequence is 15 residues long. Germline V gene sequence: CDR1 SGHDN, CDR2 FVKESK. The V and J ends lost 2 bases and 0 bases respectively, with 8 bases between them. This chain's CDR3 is CASSQLVFSGNTIYF. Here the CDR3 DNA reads TGTGCCAGCAGCCAACTAGTCTTCTCTGGAAACACCATATATTTT.

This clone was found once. CDR3 loop: CASSEGWGGSTDTQYF. The DNA for the CDR3 is TGTGCCAGCAGTGAAGGGTGGGGCGGGAGTACAGATACGCAGTATTTT. V is TRBV6-1 and J is TRBJ2-3; 7 bases fit TRBD2. The germline V gene has CDR1 MNHNS and CDR2 SASEGT. This CDR3 contains 16 residues. Germline trimming cut 1 base from V and 3 bases from J; bases unmatched to any gene: 7.

CDR3 DNA: TGTGCTAGCTCGACTAGCGGGAGTGTTGGGAATACGCAGTATTTT. Residues: CASSTSGSVGNTQYF. The V gene is TRBV6-5, the J gene TRBJ2-3, with 12 bases that match TRBD2. CDR1 MNHEY and CDR2 SVGAGI come from the germline V gene. CDR3 length equals 15 residues.

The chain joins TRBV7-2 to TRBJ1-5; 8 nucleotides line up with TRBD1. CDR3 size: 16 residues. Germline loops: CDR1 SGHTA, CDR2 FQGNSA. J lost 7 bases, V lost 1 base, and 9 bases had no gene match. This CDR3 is CASSLGGTGQVQPQHF. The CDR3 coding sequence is TGTGCCAGCAGCTTAGGTGGGACGGGACAGGTACAGCCCCAGCATTTT.

The CDR3 loop is CASRATGLETQYF. CDR3 nucleotide sequence: TGTGCCAGCAGGGCGACAGGATTGGAGACCCAGTACTTC. V usage is TRBV6-5 and J usage is TRBJ2-5; D might be TRBD1 (6 bases). V dropped 6 bases and J dropped 5 bases, with 13 bases sitting between them. The CDR3 is 13 amino acids. The V gene's germline CDR1 is MNHEY and CDR2 SVGAGI.

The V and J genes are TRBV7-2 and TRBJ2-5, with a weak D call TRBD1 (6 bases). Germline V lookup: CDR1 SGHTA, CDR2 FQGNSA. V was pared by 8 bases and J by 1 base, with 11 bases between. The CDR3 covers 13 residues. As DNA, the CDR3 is TGTGCCAGCGCCGGACAGACCCAAGAGACCCAGTACTTC. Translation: CASAGQTQETQYF.

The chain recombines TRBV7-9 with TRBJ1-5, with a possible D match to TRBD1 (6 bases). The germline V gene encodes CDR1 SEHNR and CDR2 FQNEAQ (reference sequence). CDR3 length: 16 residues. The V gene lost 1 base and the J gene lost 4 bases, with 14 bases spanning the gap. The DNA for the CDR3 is TGTGCCAGCAGCTTAGACTCCGGGACAAGAAATCAGCCCCAGCATTTT. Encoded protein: CASSLDSGTRNQPQHF.

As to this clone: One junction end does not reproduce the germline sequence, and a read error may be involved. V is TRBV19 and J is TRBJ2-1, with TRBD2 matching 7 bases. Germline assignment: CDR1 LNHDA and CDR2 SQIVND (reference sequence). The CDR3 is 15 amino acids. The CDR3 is CASSGRRGYYIEQFF. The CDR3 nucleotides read TGTGCCAGCTCGGGGCGGCGGGGGTACTACATTGAGCAGTTCTTC. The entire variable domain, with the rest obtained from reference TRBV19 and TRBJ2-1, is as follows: DGGITQSPKYLFRKEGQNVTLSCEQNLNHDAMYWYRQDPGQGLRLIYYSQIVNDFQKGDIAEGYSVSREKKESFPLTVTSAQKNPTAFYLCASSGRRGYYIEQFFGPGTRLTVL.

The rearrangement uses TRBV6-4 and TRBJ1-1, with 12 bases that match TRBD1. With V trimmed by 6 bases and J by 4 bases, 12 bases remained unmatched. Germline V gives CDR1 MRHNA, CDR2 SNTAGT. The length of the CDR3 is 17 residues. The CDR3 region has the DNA TGTGCCAGCAGCGCCACGGGACAGGGGGCTTTTGGCACTGAAGCTTTCTTT. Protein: CASSATGQGAFGTEAFF.